This TCR beta chain was captured by sequencing in a study of T cells in Graves' hyperthyroidism and ophthalmopathy. V gave up 6 bases and J gave up 3 bases, with 14 bases separating them. The CDR3 sequence is 14 residues long. Amplification of TCR beta CDR3 regions used RNA as the template. TCR CDR3 underwent first-round RT-PCR with the HTBI primer set. MiXCR was run by TCRdb on the multiplex PCR reads, yielding one entry per CDR3 protein. Of over 650,000 distinct CDR3 sequences in the sample, less than 45% were seen once. A word on this clonotype: The antigen remains undetermined.

General study results and limits: Most expanded thyroid clonotypes above 0.001 also appeared in blood.

Sequenced: peripheral blood or thyroid tissue (not recorded which). The clonotype comes from an adult man with Graves' disease, either hyperthyroidism or ophthalmopathy (not recorded which). The chain combines TRBV12-3 or TRBV12-4 with TRBJ1-2; possible D gene TRBD1, 6 bases. The chain's CDR3 is CASRQGGLHYGYTF. DNA of the CDR3: TGTGCCAGCAGACAGGGTGGCCTTCACTATGGCTACACCTTC.